The clone carrying this T cell receptor beta chain was detected a few times. As yet, its antigen is unknown. RNA-based 3' RACE libraries used unique molecular identifiers. TCRdb re-called the 3' RACE reads through MiXCR, storing one row per CDR3 protein. The top ten hold around 1.1% of the sample, which has 90,000 or so distinct CDR3 sequences, about 7% seen once. Treatment in this sample: PENTA 11 planned treatment interruption arm or continuous ART arm. Per the germline V gene, CDR1 is SQVTM and CDR2 is ANQGSEA. The CDR3 contains 13 residues. V dropped 2 bases and J dropped 1 base, with 9 bases sitting between them. This entry belongs to a study of HIV-infected children after antiretroviral therapy interruption. Study results and limitations: The CD45RA+ naive sort may contain some EMRA or stem memory cells.

The TCR originated in a pool of human donors with HIV. The V call is TRBV29-1, the J call TRBJ2-7; D is undetermined. Source: CD45RA+ CD4+ T cells from PBMCs, pooled from several time points, taken from a donor given antiretroviral therapy, either interrupted or continuous. Subset of the sample: naive CD4+ CD45RA+ CD45RO- T cells. The CDR3: CSVESAPSYEQYF. The DNA of the CDR3 is TGCAGCGTTGAATCGGCCCCTTCCTACGAGCAGTACTTC.